One sample yielded the 5 T cell receptor beta chains listed below, sequenced in a study of blood T cell repertoires in COVID-19. The data were produced by immunoSEQ multiplex PCR, yet TCRdb's version contains in-frame clones alone and is incomplete. This sample has approximately 130,000 clones, with approximately 83% found just once. Sequencing was carried out using peripheral blood. All receptors derive from a woman in her 50s who had recovered from COVID-19.

The chain recombines TRBV19 with TRBJ1-3; no definite D call. The germline gives CDR1 LNHDA, CDR2 SQIVND (reference sequence). The germline V and J ends were trimmed by 4 bases and 3 bases, with 10 bases remaining between them. This CDR3 contains 14 residues. The DNA for the CDR3 is TGTGCCAGTAGTACTCGAAGACTTGGAAACACCATATATTTT. This gives the protein CASSTRRLGNTIYF.

This chain uses TRBV28 with TRBJ2-5; 8 nucleotides line up with TRBD1. CDR1 is MDHEN, CDR2 SYDVKM, per germline. This CDR3 has 13 amino acids. After removal of 10 bases from V and 5 bases from J, the junction contained 9 bases not matched to a gene. CDR3 nucleotides: TGTGCCACCTACCGACAGGGGACTGAGACCCAGTACTTC. Amino acids: CATYRQGTETQYF.

The CDR3 DNA sequence: TGTGCCAGCAGCTCCACGACTAGCGGGAGCGGTGAGCAGTTCTTC. Encoded protein: CASSSTTSGSGEQFF. The chain couples TRBV11-3 to TRBJ2-1, with TRBD2 identical over 12 bases. Trimming at V came to 4 bases and at J to 9 bases, leaving 7 bases not matched to a gene. Germline loops: CDR1 SGHNT, CDR2 YENEEA. CDR3 length: 15 residues.

The V and J genes are TRBV5-6 and TRBJ1-6; D gene unclear. From germline, CDR1 is SGHDT and CDR2 YYEEEE. This CDR3 region has 12 residues. V was pared by 1 base and J by 8 bases, with 4 bases between. The CDR3 sequence is CASSLIYSPLHF. CDR3 nucleotides: TGTGCCAGCAGCTTGATCTATTCACCCCTCCACTTT.

This rearrangement joins TRBV28 to TRBJ1-1, with 9 bases aligning to TRBD1. With 3 bases clipped from V and 8 bases from J, the junction kept 10 bases outside the gene matches. The CDR3 spans 15 residues. CDR1 and CDR2 from the germline V gene are MDHEN and SYDVKM. The CDR3 DNA is TGTGCCAGCAGTTTCACCGGGACAGGGCTCATAGAAGCTTTCTTT. It encodes CASSFTGTGLIEAFF.